This T cell receptor beta chain was observed in a study of regulatory T cells in long-lasting Graves disease. This clonotype was counted at least ten times. Its cognate antigen is unknown. Time point reported: persistent/refractory GD, antithyroid drugs over 5 years with positive TRAb. With RNA extracted from PBMCs as input, the TCR library was made. Diagnoses of Graves' disease were made by American Thyroid Association guidelines. V shed 8 bases, J shed 4 bases, and the junction held 16 bases outside the gene matches. Germline V gene lookup returns CDR1 MNHEY and CDR2 SMNVEV (reference sequence). The CDR3 is 17 residues long. For TCR beta, libraries came from iRepertoire HTBI primers and Arm-PCR of CDR3 regions. Per the original methods: Identified segments across samples numbered roughly 60 TRBV and 14 to 15 TRBJ. MiXCR was run by TCRdb on the multiplex PCR reads, yielding one entry per CDR3 protein. The V and J calls reflect TCRdb's pipeline rather than the authors' work. The data contain hundreds of thousands of distinct CDR3 sequences, approximately 22% of them seen just once; the ten biggest clones take up over 11%.

Study-level findings and limits: The number of shared public clonotypes was higher in persistent patients (approximately 3,000) than new patients (around 890).

The chain has TRBV27 and TRBJ2-5; TRBD1 matches at 10 bases. This receptor was taken from a female donor with Graves disease. Source: peripheral blood mononuclear cells (PBMCs), taken when the disease was refractory, from a patient treated with antithyroid drugs. CDR3 sequence reads: CASDSTLSGQGRETQYF. The CDR3 DNA is TGTGCCAGCGACTCTACTCTCTCGGGACAGGGGCGAGAGACCCAGTACTTC.